The TCR beta chain under discussion was sequenced for a study of regulatory T cells in long-lasting Graves disease. The CDR3 totals 13 residues. Trimming removed 7 bases from V and 2 bases from J, with 10 bases in between. Looked up from germline, CDR1 is MDHEN and CDR2 is SYDVKM. Sample time point: persistent/refractory GD, antithyroid drugs over 5 years with positive TRAb. The TCR library was prepared using RNA isolated from PBMCs. Researchers made TCR beta libraries by using iRepertoire HTBI primers and running Arm-PCR on CDR3 regions. TCRdb redid the calling of the multiplex PCR reads with MiXCR, one entry per CDR3 protein. The sample lists under 350,000 distinct CDR3 sequences; around a fifth were seen once.

This TCR derives from a female donor with Graves disease. The genes are TRBV28 and TRBJ2-3; D may be TRBD1 (6 bases). The sample here was peripheral blood mononuclear cells (PBMCs), taken when the disease was refractory, from a patient treated with antithyroid drugs. CDR3 region: CASTRQVTDTQYF. The CDR3 DNA reads as TGTGCCAGCACCCGACAGGTCACAGATACGCAGTATTTT. Filled out from reference TRBV28 and TRBJ2-3, the complete variable domain reads DVKVTQSSRYLVKRTGEKVFLECVQDMDHENMFWYRQDPGLGLRLIYFSYDVKMKEKGDIPEGYSVSREKKERFSLILESASTNQTSMYLCASTRQVTDTQYFGPGTRLTVL.